In its sample, the clone carrying this T cell receptor (beta chain) was seen many times. Its antigen is not identified. This specimen comes from a study of T cell repertoires in cytomegalovirus infection. The wider study: Public TCR beta signatures provided an indication of both CMV infection and a matching HLA type.

TCRdb itself ran the reads through MiXCR, one entry per CDR3 protein. This sample carries almost 550,000 distinct CDR3 sequences, 16% of them seen once, and the ten largest clones take roughly a quarter. Study-level results: There were carriers of CMV plus the relevant HLA, and cumulative public TCR beta family frequency identified them. The ex vivo response showed dominance by HLA-C-restricted CMV-specific TCR beta clonotypes.

Trimming removed 0 bases from V and 8 bases from J; junction bases left unmatched: 3. From germline, CDR1 is SGHTA and CDR2 FQGTGA. The length of the CDR3 is 14 residues. This sequence joins TRBV7-3 and TRBJ2-2; 7 nucleotides match TRBD2. Material: CD8+ T cells from PBMCs. This receptor was identified in a human donor in good health (CMV status not recorded). Some clones in this sample may be carry-over from other donors' samples. The CDR3 sequence: CASSLTGGQGELFF. DNA for the CDR3: TGTGCCAGCAGCTTAACGGGAGGGCAGGGGGAGCTGTTTTTT.